The rows below give T cell receptor beta chains drawn from one sample of a study of sequential checkpoint blockade in melanoma. Repertoires were generated with immunoSEQ multiplex PCR, while TCRdb's copy carries only in-frame clones and drops some. The table includes about 18,000 clones, around 74% detected once. The source material was CD8+ T cells sorted from blood (inferred from file names), sampled from a patient given nivolumab and ipilimumab in sequence. The receptor set was obtained from a human donor with melanoma. CDR3s include the opening cysteine and the closing phenylalanine or tryptophan. Fields, in order: clone size, J gene, D gene, V gene, CDR3 DNA, CDR3 protein. A D gene is named only where the DNA matches it firmly. Clone size is stated in some rows and not others, as once, few, many or a class when expanded.

size: .
J: TRBJ2-1
D: TRBD1
V: TRBV29-1
DNA: TGCAGCGTTCGGACAGGGACGGATGAGCAGTTCTTC
CDR3: CSVRTGTDEQFF

size: once
J: TRBJ1-4
D: .
V: TRBV28
DNA: TGTGCCAGCAGTTTATCGGGTAACGAAAAACTGTTTTTT
CDR3: CASSLSGNEKLFF

size: .
J: TRBJ2-5
D: TRBD2
V: TRBV6-1
DNA: TGTGCCAGCATGGTTCTAGCGGGAACCCAAGAGACCCAGTACTTC
CDR3: CASMVLAGTQETQYF

size: .
J: TRBJ1-4
D: TRBD1
V: TRBV5-3
DNA: TGTGCCAGAAGATCGATCTGCAGGGGGCGCCGTGAAAAACTGTTTTTT
CDR3: CARRSICRGRREKLFF

size: .
J: TRBJ2-3
D: .
V: TRBV30
DNA: TGTGCCTGGCTCGCAGGAAACCATCAATATTTT
CDR3: CAWLAGNHQYF

size: .
J: TRBJ2-7
D: TRBD2
V: TRBV19
DNA: TGTGCCAGTAGGGAACTAGCGGGAGTTGGCGAGCAGTACTTC
CDR3: CASRELAGVGEQYF

size: .
J: TRBJ1-6
D: TRBD1
V: TRBV5-1
DNA: TGCGCCAGCAGCGAAGACAGGGGGCAGAATTCACCCCTCCACTTT
CDR3: CASSEDRGQNSPLHF

size: once
J: TRBJ2-2
D: .
V: TRBV2
DNA: TGTGCCAGCAGCTTCGGCAGCGCGAACACCGGGGAGCTGTTTTTT
CDR3: CASSFGSANTGELFF

size: .
J: TRBJ2-1
D: .
V: TRBV29-1
DNA: TGCAGCGTTGAACAGGGGGCTAGGGACTATGGCTACAATGAGCAGTTCTTC
CDR3: CSVEQGARDYGYNEQFF

size: .
J: TRBJ2-5
D: TRBD1
V: TRBV19
DNA: TGTGCCAGTAGTTTTGGGACAGGCCCCCAAGAGACCCAGTACTTC
CDR3: CASSFGTGPQETQYF

size: .
J: TRBJ1-5
D: .
V: TRBV7-9
DNA: TGTGCCAGCAGCTTAGAAGGGGTTAGCAATCAGCCCCAGCATTTT
CDR3: CASSLEGVSNQPQHF

size: few
J: TRBJ2-7
D: TRBD1
V: TRBV10-3
DNA: TGTGCCATCAGTCTAGGGGGGACAGGGAGTTTTTACGAGCAGTACTTC
CDR3: CAISLGGTGSFYEQYF

size: .
J: TRBJ1-2
D: .
V: TRBV7-9
DNA: TGTGCCAGCTATGGGGGCTCAACCTGGTATGGCTACACCTTC
CDR3: CASYGGSTWYGYTF

size: .
J: TRBJ1-5
D: TRBD1
V: TRBV6-5
DNA: TGTGCCAGCTCGGCGGGACAGTATAGCAATCAGCCCCAGCATTTT
CDR3: CASSAGQYSNQPQHF

size: .
J: TRBJ2-1
D: .
V: TRBV6-6
DNA: TGTGCCAGCAGTTCATGGACTATCGGCAATGAGCAGTTCTTC
CDR3: CASSSWTIGNEQFF

size: .
J: TRBJ1-3
D: TRBD1
V: TRBV10-3
DNA: TGTGCCATCAGGGAAACAGGGGACTCTGGAAACACCATATATTTT
CDR3: CAIRETGDSGNTIYF

size: .
J: TRBJ2-7
D: .
V: TRBV27
DNA: TGTGCCAGCAGTTTAGGAGGGGGCTTGAACGAGCAGTACTTC
CDR3: CASSLGGGLNEQYF

size: .
J: TRBJ2-7
D: .
V: TRBV2
DNA: TGTGCCAGCAGTGACGGGGGAATCGCCCCCTCCGAGCAGTACTTC
CDR3: CASSDGGIAPSEQYF